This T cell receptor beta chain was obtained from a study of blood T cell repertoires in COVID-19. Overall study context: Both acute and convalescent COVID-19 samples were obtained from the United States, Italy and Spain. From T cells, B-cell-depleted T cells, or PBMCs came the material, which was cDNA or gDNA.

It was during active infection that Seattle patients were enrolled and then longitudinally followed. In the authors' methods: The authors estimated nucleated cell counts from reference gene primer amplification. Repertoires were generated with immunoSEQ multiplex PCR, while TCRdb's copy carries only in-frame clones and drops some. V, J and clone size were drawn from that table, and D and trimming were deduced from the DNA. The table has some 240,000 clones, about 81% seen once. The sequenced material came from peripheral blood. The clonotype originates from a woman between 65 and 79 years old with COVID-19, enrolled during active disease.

The CDR3: CASSPTRGRGEANEKLFF. The CDR3 DNA is TGTGCCAGCAGCCCCACCAGGGGGCGCGGGGAAGCTAATGAAAAACTGTTTTTT. The chain links TRBV7-2 to TRBJ1-4, with TRBD1 matching over 8 bases. J was trimmed by 3 bases and V by 5 bases; bases with no gene match: 14. The germline V gene encodes CDR1 SGHTA and CDR2 FQGNSA. The CDR3 has 18 residues.